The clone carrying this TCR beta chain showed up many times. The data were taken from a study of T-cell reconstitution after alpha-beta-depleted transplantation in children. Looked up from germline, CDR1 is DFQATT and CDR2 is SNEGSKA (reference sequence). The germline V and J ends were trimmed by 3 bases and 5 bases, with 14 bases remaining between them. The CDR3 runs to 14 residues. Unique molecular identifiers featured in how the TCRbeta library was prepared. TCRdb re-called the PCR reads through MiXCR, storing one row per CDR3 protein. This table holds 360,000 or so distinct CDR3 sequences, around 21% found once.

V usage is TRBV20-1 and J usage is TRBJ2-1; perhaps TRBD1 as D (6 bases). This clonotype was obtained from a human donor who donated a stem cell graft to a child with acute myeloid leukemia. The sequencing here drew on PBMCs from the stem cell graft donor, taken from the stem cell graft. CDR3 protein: CSASRGSRDNEQFF. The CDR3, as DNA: TGCAGTGCTAGTAGGGGGAGTAGGGACAATGAGCAGTTCTTC.